The 9 T cell receptor beta chains below all came from one sample that was sequenced in a study of T-cell reconstitution after alpha-beta-depleted transplantation in children. Preparing the TCRbeta library involved the use of unique molecular identifiers. TCRdb independently ran MiXCR on the PCR reads; one entry per CDR3 protein. The sample contains some 390,000 distinct CDR3 sequences, around 21% of which appear only once. This material consisted of PBMCs from the stem cell graft donor, taken from the stem cell graft. Receptors were obtained from a human donor who donated a stem cell graft to a child with acute myeloid leukemia.

The table lists this clonotype with a few counts. The rearrangement links TRBV20-1 to TRBJ2-3; D gene ambiguous. CDR1 and CDR2 from the germline V gene are DFQATT and SNEGSKA (reference sequence). This CDR3 comprises 14 residues. The V end lost 4 bases, the J end lost 0 bases, and 11 bases lay between the germline ends. As DNA, the CDR3 is TGCAGTGCTATTGGTGGCACTAGCACAGATACGCAGTATTTT. Amino acid sequence: CSAIGGTSTDTQYF.

The gene calls are TRBV7-2 and TRBJ2-3; D ambiguous. The CDR3 has 14 amino acids. In germline, CDR1 is SGHTA, CDR2 FQGNSA. The germline V and J ends were trimmed by 2 bases and 2 bases, with 8 bases remaining between them. The CDR3 DNA reads TGTGCCAGCAGCTTAATAGGAAACACAGATACGCAGTATTTT. Translated: CASSLIGNTDTQYF.

This chain links TRBV4-2 with TRBJ2-1; D is possibly TRBD2 (6 bases). V gave up 0 bases and J gave up 3 bases, with 15 bases separating them. This CDR3 has 17 residues. Germline assignment: CDR1 LGHNA and CDR2 YNFKEQ. The CDR3 DNA reads TGTGCCAGCAGCCAAGAAGTCGGGGGAGCCCTCTACAATGAGCAGTTCTTC. Its protein product is CASSQEVGGALYNEQFF.

This clonotype showed up just a few times. The CDR3 region is CATSDALAGSYNEQFF. The DNA for the CDR3 is TGTGCCACCAGTGATGCGCTAGCGGGATCCTACAATGAGCAGTTCTTC. The gene calls are TRBV24-1 and TRBJ2-1, with 9 bases aligning to TRBD2. The CDR3 has 16 amino acids. The germline V gene has CDR1 KGHDR and CDR2 SFDVKD. The V and J ends lost 3 bases and 1 base, in that order; junction bases with no gene match: 3.

The sample holds many counts of this clonotype. The chain joins TRBV7-2 to TRBJ2-3; 10 bases align to TRBD1. This CDR3 has 16 residues. V dropped 1 base and J dropped 2; count of bases not matched to a gene: 3. The V gene's germline CDR1 is SGHTA and CDR2 FQGNSA. For the CDR3, the DNA is TGTGCCAGCAGCTTAGTGGGGACAGGGGCCACAGATACGCAGTATTTT. As protein: CASSLVGTGATDTQYF. Drawing the rest from reference TRBV7-2 and TRBJ2-3, the complete variable domain is GAGVSQSPSNKVTEKGKDVELRCDPISGHTALYWYRQSLGQGLEFLIYFQGNSAPDKSGLPSDRFSAERTGGSVSTLTIQRTQQEDSAVYLCASSLVGTGATDTQYFGPGTRLTVL.

This clonotype turned up a few times. The chain employs TRBV25-1 and TRBJ2-5; TRBD1 might be the D (6 bases). The CDR3 has 14 amino acids. Trimming took off 3 bases at V and 1 base at J, with 9 bases between the two ends. In germline, CDR1 is MGHDK, CDR2 SYGVNS. This CDR3 is CASSDDRIQETQYF. CDR3 in DNA: TGTGCCAGCAGTGACGACAGGATCCAAGAGACCCAGTACTTC.

The chain recombines TRBV4-3 with TRBJ2-2, with 9 nucleotides matching TRBD1. The CDR3 sequence is 16 residues long. V lost 4 bases and J lost 5; bases outside the gene matches: 8. Germline CDR1 is LGHNA and CDR2 is YSLEER. The CDR3 sequence is CASSPLGQGGTGELFF. CDR3 coding DNA: TGCGCCAGCAGCCCCCTGGGACAGGGAGGAACCGGGGAGCTGTTTTTT.

This clonotype appeared a few times. V and J are TRBV4-1 and TRBJ2-1; 10 bases fit TRBD1. Trimming at V came to 4 bases and at J to 3 bases, leaving 3 bases not matched to a gene. In germline, CDR1 is MGHRA, CDR2 YSYEKL. The CDR3 has 15 residues. Here the CDR3 DNA reads TGCGCCAGCAGCCCTGGACAGGGGGACTACAATGAGCAGTTCTTC. The encoded protein is CASSPGQGDYNEQFF.

Worth noting for this clonotype: A much larger clone is a single base away; this may be a read error. This chain uses TRBV20-1 with TRBJ2-3, with D perhaps given as TRBD1 or TRBD2 (5 bases each). The CDR3 is 12 amino acids. Per germline, CDR1 DFQATT and CDR2 SNEGSKA (reference sequence). The CDR3 spells CSGLRGTDRQYF. The DNA of the CDR3 is TGCAGTGGCCTCCGGGGCACAGATAGGCAGTATTTT.